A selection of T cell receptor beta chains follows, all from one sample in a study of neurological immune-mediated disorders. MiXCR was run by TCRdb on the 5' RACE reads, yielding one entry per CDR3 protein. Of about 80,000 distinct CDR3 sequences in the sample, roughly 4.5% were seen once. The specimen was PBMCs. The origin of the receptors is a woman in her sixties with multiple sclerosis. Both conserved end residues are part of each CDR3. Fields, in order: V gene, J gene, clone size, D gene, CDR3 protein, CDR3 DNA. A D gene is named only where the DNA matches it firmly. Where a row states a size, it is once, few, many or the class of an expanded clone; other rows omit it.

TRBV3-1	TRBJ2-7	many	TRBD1	CASSQAGTAASSYEQYF	TGTGCCAGCAGCCAAGCTGGGACAGCCGCAAGCTCCTACGAGCAGTACTTC
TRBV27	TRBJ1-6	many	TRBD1	CASSSIYRGYNSPLHF	TGTGCCAGCAGTTCGATCTACAGGGGTTATAATTCACCCCTCCACTTT
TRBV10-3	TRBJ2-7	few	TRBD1	CATGQGAHEQYF	TGTGCCACCGGACAGGGGGCCCACGAGCAGTACTTC
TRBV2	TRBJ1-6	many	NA	CASIPGSSYNSPLHF	TGTGCCAGCATCCCAGGGAGCTCCTATAATTCACCCCTCCACTTT
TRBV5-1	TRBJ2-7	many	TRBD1	CASSSTGTATYEQYF	TGCGCCAGCAGCAGCACCGGGACAGCAACCTACGAGCAGTACTTC
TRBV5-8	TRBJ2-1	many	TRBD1	CANSLGQGAYNEQFF	TGTGCCAACTCCCTGGGACAGGGGGCCTACAATGAGCAGTTCTTC
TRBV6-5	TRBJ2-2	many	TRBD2	CASTREGQERNTGELFF	TGTGCCAGCACCAGGGAGGGCCAGGAGAGGAACACCGGGGAGCTGTTTTTT
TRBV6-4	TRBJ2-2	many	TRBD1	CASTPTGGVGGELFF	TGTGCCAGCACGCCGACAGGGGGCGTAGGCGGGGAGCTGTTTTTT
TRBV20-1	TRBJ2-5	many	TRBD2	CSARDRDGRSETQYF	TGCAGTGCTAGAGATCGGGACGGGAGGTCGGAGACCCAGTACTTC
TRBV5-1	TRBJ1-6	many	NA	CASSLAGVNSPLHF	TGCGCCAGCAGCTTGGCCGGGGTCAATTCACCCCTCCACTTT
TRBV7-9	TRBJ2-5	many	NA	CASTTAGTIETQYF	TGTGCCAGCACCACCGCCGGGACCATAGAGACCCAGTACTTC
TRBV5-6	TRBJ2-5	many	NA	CASSLISWETQYF	TGTGCCAGCAGCTTGATCTCATGGGAGACCCAGTACTTC
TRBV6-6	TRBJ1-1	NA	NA	CASRVHALNNEALF	TGTGCCAGCAGAGTACATGCCCTGAACAATGAAGCTTTATTT
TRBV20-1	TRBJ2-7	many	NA	CSARSRGRYEQYF	TGCAGTGCTAGATCCAGGGGCCGATACGAGCAGTACTTC
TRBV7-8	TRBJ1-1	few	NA	CASSLGTTQEAFF	TGTGCCAGCAGCTTAGGTACGACACAAGAAGCTTTCTTT
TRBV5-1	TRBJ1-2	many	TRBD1	CASSSATGTGAYGYTF	TGCGCCAGCAGCTCCGCTACGGGGACAGGGGCCTATGGCTACACCTTC
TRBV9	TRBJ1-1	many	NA	CASSTLRLGYTEAFF	TGTGCCAGCAGCACCCTGCGATTGGGCTACACTGAAGCTTTCTTT
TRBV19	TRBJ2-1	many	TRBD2	CASSIAAGDRNEQFF	TGTGCCAGTAGTATAGCTGCGGGGGATCGGAATGAGCAGTTCTTC
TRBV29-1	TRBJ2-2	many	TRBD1	CSVDTGVTGELFF	TGCAGCGTCGACACAGGGGTTACCGGGGAGCTGTTTTTT
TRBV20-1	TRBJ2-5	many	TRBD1	CSARADGTGEETQYF	TGCAGTGCTAGAGCAGATGGTACAGGGGAAGAGACCCAGTACTTC
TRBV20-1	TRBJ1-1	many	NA	CSARDQQVWAFF	TGCAGTGCTAGAGATCAACAAGTTTGGGCTTTCTTT
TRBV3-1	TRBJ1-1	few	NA	CASSPTWGSNTEAFF	TGTGCCAGCAGCCCGACGTGGGGATCGAACACTGAAGCTTTCTTT
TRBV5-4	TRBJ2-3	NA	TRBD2	CASAVASGGGVWYF	TGTGCCAGCGCAGTGGCTAGCGGGGGGGGAGTGTGGTATTTT
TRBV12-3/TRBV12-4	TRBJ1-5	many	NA	CASMRQNSNQPQHF	TGTGCCAGCATGCGACAGAATAGCAATCAGCCCCAGCATTTT
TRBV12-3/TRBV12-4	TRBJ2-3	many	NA	CASRAAGARTDTQYF	TGTGCCAGCAGGGCGGCGGGGGCCCGCACAGATACGCAGTATTTT
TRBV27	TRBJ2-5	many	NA	CASSLGGGMKTQYF	TGTGCCAGCAGTTTAGGAGGGGGCATGAAGACCCAGTACTTC
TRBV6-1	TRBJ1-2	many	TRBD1	CASSEAIGGIYGYTF	TGTGCCAGCAGTGAGGCGATAGGGGGCATCTATGGCTACACCTTC
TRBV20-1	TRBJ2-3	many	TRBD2	CSASVLAGGPDTQYF	TGCAGTGCTAGTGTGCTAGCGGGGGGGCCAGATACGCAGTATTTT
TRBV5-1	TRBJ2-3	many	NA	CASSLGTSTDTQYF	TGTGCCAGCAGCCTCGGGACTTCCACAGATACGCAGTATTTT
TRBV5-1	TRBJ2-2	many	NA	CASSLKGPGELFF	TGCGCCAGCAGCTTGAAGGGTCCCGGGGAGCTGTTTTTT
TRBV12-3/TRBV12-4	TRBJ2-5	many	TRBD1	CASSFTGTGVKTQYF	TGTGCCAGCAGTTTCACCGGGACAGGGGTGAAGACCCAGTACTTC
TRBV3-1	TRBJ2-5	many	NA	CASSQEGYKQETQYF	TGTGCCAGCAGCCAAGAAGGGTACAAGCAAGAGACCCAGTACTTC
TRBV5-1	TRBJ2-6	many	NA	CASSLVPGANVLTF	TGCGCCAGCAGCTTGGTTCCTGGGGCCAACGTCCTGACTTTC
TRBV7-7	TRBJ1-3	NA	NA	CASSRDEGPGNTIYF	TGTGCCAGCAGCCGGGATGAGGGGCCTGGAAACACCATATATTTT
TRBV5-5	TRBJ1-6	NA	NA	CASSGVESPLHF	TGTGCCAGCAGCGGGGTAGAGTCACCCCTCCACTTT
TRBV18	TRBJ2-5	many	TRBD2	CASSPLAGGNQETQYF	TGTGCCAGCTCACCCCTAGCGGGGGGTAACCAAGAGACCCAGTACTTC
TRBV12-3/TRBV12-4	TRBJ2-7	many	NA	CASSLAGADREQYF	TGTGCCAGCAGTTTAGCAGGGGCGGATCGCGAGCAGTACTTC